These T cell receptor beta chains were read from a single sample in a study of blood T cell repertoires in COVID-19. Only in-frame clones appear in the TCRdb table, and some are missing; sequencing was by immunoSEQ multiplex PCR. The table includes 250,000 to 350,000 clones, 90% detected once. Sequenced input: PBMCs or T cells enriched from blood (not recorded which). The receptors were sampled from a woman younger than 30 with acute COVID-19. CDR3s include the opening cysteine and the closing phenylalanine or tryptophan. Each record gives: D gene, V gene, J gene, clone size, CDR3 DNA, CDR3 protein. A D gene is named only where the DNA matches it firmly. Not every row has a clone size; where given, it reads once, few, many or a size class.

D: TRBD1; V: TRBV2; J: TRBJ1-5; size: -; DNA: TGTGCCAGCAGTGAGATGGGGACAGTTAGCAATCAGCCCCAGCATTTT; CDR3: CASSEMGTVSNQPQHF
D: TRBD1; V: TRBV28; J: TRBJ1-2; size: -; DNA: TGTGCCAGCAGTCTGTCCGGGACAGGGAATCGTGGCTACACCTTC; CDR3: CASSLSGTGNRGYTF
D: TRBD2; V: TRBV25-1; J: TRBJ2-1; size: -; DNA: TGTGCCAGCAGTTCCACAGGACTAGCGTTGAACAATGAGCAGTTCTTC; CDR3: CASSSTGLALNNEQFF
D: -; V: TRBV6-1; J: TRBJ2-7; size: once; DNA: TGTGCCAGCAGTGAAGGGGGCGCCCCCTACGAGCAGTACTTC; CDR3: CASSEGGAPYEQYF
D: TRBD1; V: TRBV11-3; J: TRBJ1-5; size: few; DNA: TGTGCCAGCACCGTCCAACTACGGGACAGTTATAGCAATCAGCCCCAGCATTTT; CDR3: CASTVQLRDSYSNQPQHF
D: -; V: TRBV7-2; J: TRBJ2-5; size: -; DNA: TGTGCCAGCAGCTTAGAGCGGCCTATAGAGACCCAGTACTTC; CDR3: CASSLERPIETQYF
D: TRBD2; V: TRBV29-1; J: TRBJ2-4; size: once; DNA: TGCAGCGTGACGGGACTAGGAAACATTCAGTACTTC; CDR3: CSVTGLGNIQYF
D: TRBD1; V: TRBV7-8; J: TRBJ2-1; size: -; DNA: TGTGCCAGCAGCTTAGCCGAGCCGGGACAGGGATATGAGCAGTTCTTC; CDR3: CASSLAEPGQGYEQFF
D: -; V: TRBV5-6; J: TRBJ1-5; size: once; DNA: TGTGCCAGCAGCTTGCTGGTACAGGGAGACAATCAGCCCCAGCATTTT; CDR3: CASSLLVQGDNQPQHF
D: -; V: TRBV18; J: TRBJ1-1; size: -; DNA: TGTGCCAGCTCACCATGGGGAGGGGTACCGGGTACGAACACTGAAGCTTTCTTT; CDR3: CASSPWGGVPGTNTEAFF
D: TRBD1; V: TRBV7-2; J: TRBJ1-2; size: -; DNA: TGTGCCAGCAGCTTAGATGGGACAGGACCCTATGGCTACACCTTC; CDR3: CASSLDGTGPYGYTF
D: TRBD2; V: TRBV5-4; J: TRBJ2-1; size: -; DNA: TGTGCCAGCAGCGGGGGGGGACTCTTGCACAATGAGCAGTTCTTC; CDR3: CASSGGGLLHNEQFF
D: -; V: TRBV27; J: TRBJ1-1; size: -; DNA: TGTGCCAGCAGCGAGATTTATATGAACACTGAAGCTTTCTTT; CDR3: CASSEIYMNTEAFF
D: -; V: TRBV4-1; J: TRBJ1-5; size: -; DNA: TGCGCCAGCAGCTTCACGACAGGTAATCAGCCCCAGCATTTT; CDR3: CASSFTTGNQPQHF
D: -; V: TRBV7-2; J: TRBJ2-7; size: -; DNA: TGTGCCAGCAGTACTAGGTTTACCTACGAGCAGTACTTC; CDR3: CASSTRFTYEQYF
D: -; V: TRBV7-2; J: TRBJ1-1; size: -; DNA: TGTGCCAGCAGGTTACAGGGAGGCCCTGAAGCTTTCTTT; CDR3: CASRLQGGPEAFF
D: TRBD1; V: TRBV7-2; J: TRBJ2-6; size: -; DNA: TGTGCCAGCAGCTCACAGGGGGCTGGGGCCAACGTCCTGACTTTC; CDR3: CASSSQGAGANVLTF
D: -; V: TRBV10-3; J: TRBJ1-1; size: -; DNA: TGTGCCATCAGTCTTCAGGGTTCCACTGAAGCTTTCTTT; CDR3: CAISLQGSTEAFF
D: TRBD2; V: TRBV9; J: TRBJ2-3; size: -; DNA: TGTGCCAGCAGCGTAGCTGGCGGGAGGATGGTGGATACGCAGTATTTT; CDR3: CASSVAGGRMVDTQYF
D: TRBD2; V: TRBV7-7; J: TRBJ2-1; size: -; DNA: TGTGCCAGCAGCCGAGGACTAGCGGGAATCGGTGGGCACAATGAGCAGTTCTTC; CDR3: CASSRGLAGIGGHNEQFF
D: TRBD2; V: TRBV7-9; J: TRBJ2-1; size: once; DNA: TGTGCCAGCAGCGAGACTAGCGGGAGGACCTCCTACAATGAGCAGTTCTTC; CDR3: CASSETSGRTSYNEQFF
D: TRBD2; V: TRBV10-1; J: TRBJ2-1; size: -; DNA: TGCGCCAGCAGTGAGGCGCGGGAGTATGATGAGCAGTTCTTC; CDR3: CASSEAREYDEQFF
D: TRBD2; V: TRBV3-1/TRBV3-2; J: TRBJ2-5; size: -; DNA: TGTGCCAGCAGCCCCCGGACTAGCGGGAGATCGGAGACCCAGTACTTC; CDR3: CASSPRTSGRSETQYF
D: TRBD1; V: TRBV15; J: TRBJ1-1; size: -; DNA: TGTGCCACCAGCAGAGACAGGGGGGAGGACACTGAAGCTTTCTTT; CDR3: CATSRDRGEDTEAFF
D: TRBD2; V: TRBV7-9; J: TRBJ2-1; size: -; DNA: TGTGCCAGCAGCTTGCGCGGGAGGGTTAACAATGAGCAGTTCTTC; CDR3: CASSLRGRVNNEQFF
D: TRBD2; V: TRBV3-1/TRBV3-2; J: TRBJ2-7; size: -; DNA: TGTGCCAGCAGCCAAGCTACGGGACTAGCGGGAGGGCCCGGTGGCTACGAGCAGTACTTC; CDR3: CASSQATGLAGGPGGYEQYF
D: -; V: TRBV27; J: TRBJ2-1; size: -; DNA: TGTGCCAGCAGTTTATCGAGCGGGCAGGATGAGCAGTTCTTC; CDR3: CASSLSSGQDEQFF
D: -; V: TRBV5-1; J: TRBJ2-1; size: -; DNA: TGCGCCAGCAGCTTGGGGACTCCGACTGTCGAGCAGTTCTTC; CDR3: CASSLGTPTVEQFF
D: TRBD2; V: TRBV29-1; J: TRBJ2-1; size: -; DNA: TGCAGCGTTGAAAGGCCTAGCGGGACCCATGAGCAGTTCTTC; CDR3: CSVERPSGTHEQFF
D: TRBD1; V: TRBV7-9; J: TRBJ1-6; size: -; DNA: TGTGCCAGCAGCTTCCAGCCAGCAAGGACAGGGGGCAATTCACCCCTCCACTTT; CDR3: CASSFQPARTGGNSPLHF
D: TRBD2; V: TRBV4-2; J: TRBJ2-1; size: once; DNA: TGTGCCAGCAGCCTAGCGGGAGGGCCCTACAATGAGCAGTTCTTC; CDR3: CASSLAGGPYNEQFF
D: -; V: TRBV6-8; J: TRBJ1-1; size: -; DNA: TGTGCCAGCAGCCGACAGGCTTGTTCAGGGGTGGCTGAAGCTTTCTTT; CDR3: CASSRQACSGVAEAFF
D: TRBD2; V: TRBV28; J: TRBJ2-7; size: -; DNA: TGTGCCAGCAGTCAAATAGCGGGAGGCTCCTACGAGCAGTACTTC; CDR3: CASSQIAGGSYEQYF
D: -; V: TRBV5-5; J: TRBJ1-5; size: once; DNA: TGTGCCAGCAGCCACGCGGGGGGCCCCAATCAGCCCCAGCATTTT; CDR3: CASSHAGGPNQPQHF
D: -; V: TRBV11-2; J: TRBJ2-7; size: -; DNA: TGTGCCAGCAGCATTCCCTGGGCTACCGCTACGATTCAGTACTTC; CDR3: CASSIPWATATIQYF
D: TRBD2; V: TRBV5-1; J: TRBJ2-1; size: -; DNA: TGCGCCAGTACGGGGGCTAGCGGGAGTTGGGAGCAGTTCTTC; CDR3: CASTGASGSWEQFF
D: TRBD1; V: TRBV7-8; J: TRBJ1-6; size: -; DNA: TGTGCCAGCAGCTTAGTTTCTGGCTATCGGAAGACAGGGGATTCACCCCTCCACTTT; CDR3: CASSLVSGYRKTGDSPLHF
D: -; V: TRBV2; J: TRBJ1-4; size: -; DNA: TGTGCCAGCAGAGGGGGAGGGGGTGAAAAACTGTTTTTT; CDR3: CASRGGGGEKLFF
D: -; V: TRBV5-6; J: TRBJ1-4; size: -; DNA: TGTGCCAGCAGCTTGGCCCCACTCACTAATGAAAAACTGTTTTTT; CDR3: CASSLAPLTNEKLFF
D: -; V: TRBV30; J: TRBJ1-3; size: -; DNA: TGTGCCTGGCGATATCCTTGGAGTAGTTCTGGAAACACCATATATTTT; CDR3: CAWRYPWSSSGNTIYF